The clone carrying this T cell receptor (beta chain) was found many times. The antigen is unknown. Researchers tagged individual cDNA molecules with unique molecular identifiers. MiXCR was run by TCRdb on the 5' RACE reads, yielding one entry per CDR3 protein. The sample yields under 140,000 distinct CDR3 sequences, around 13% seen once. This sample was included in a study of early T cells in non-severe SARS-CoV-2 infection. About the study: Bulk RNA isolated from unsorted whole blood underwent sequencing; chains were not paired. Overall study findings and caveats: Anti-spike CD8 responses were favored in VDJdb matching, and private and CD4 specificities were missed.

Germline values: CDR1 MNHNS, CDR2 SASEGT. The CDR3 consists of 13 residues. Between the trimmed V and J ends, which lost 0 bases and 11 bases, there was a span of 13 bases. Sample: whole blood, taken at baseline. This sequence originates from an adult who was a healthcare worker with PCR-confirmed SARS-CoV-2 infection or an uninfected control (not recorded which). The chain recombines TRBV6-1 with TRBJ1-1; D ambiguous. The DNA for the CDR3 is TGTGCCAGCAGTGAAGCGGGTCGGGCAGCCGCTTTCTTT. Residues: CASSEAGRAAAFF.